The 25 T cell receptor beta chains presented below share a single source sample, sequenced in a study of cytomegalovirus exposure and HLA in healthy donors. PCR primers comprised 60 Vbeta and 13 Jbeta primers. Using immunoSEQ multiplex PCR, the repertoire was profiled, and TCRdb retains in-frame clones only, with some absent. The sample lists tens of thousands of clones, around 80% seen once, with around 2.9% in the top ten. Sequences were obtained from PBMCs. All receptors derive from a woman aged 30 to 39 in good health and CMV-seronegative.

The gene calls are TRBV28 and TRBJ1-5; no reliable D call. Trimming took off 6 bases at V and 0 bases at J, with 9 bases between the two ends. The CDR3 contains 14 residues. CDR1 and CDR2 (germline): MDHEN, SYDVKM. The CDR3 reads CASSSSYSNQPQHF. In nucleotides, the CDR3 is TGTGCCAGCAGCTCCTCTTATAGCAATCAGCCCCAGCATTTT.

Concerning this clone: One end of the junction fails to match germline, which may point to a read error. This chain links TRBV11-3 with TRBJ2-5; TRBD1 aligns across 7 bases. Germline V gene data show CDR1 as SGHNT and CDR2 as YENEEA. This CDR3 region has 15 residues. The DNA for the CDR3 is TGTGTCAGCAGCTTAGGGGGCAGCTACCAAGAGACCCAGTACTTC. Translated: CVSSLGGSYQETQYF.

The V call is TRBV27, the J call TRBJ1-2, with D perhaps TRBD1 (5 bases). CDR1 MNHEY and CDR2 SMNVEV come from the germline V gene (reference sequence). This CDR3 region has 13 residues. Trimming cost V 3 bases and J 6 bases, with 11 bases left between them. The CDR3 sequence is CASSFGGGNGYTF. Here the CDR3 DNA reads TGTGCCAGCAGTTTCGGGGGGGGGAATGGCTACACCTTC.

The chain is built from TRBV7-9 and TRBJ2-7, with D perhaps TRBD1 (6 bases). The CDR3 has 14 residues. CDR1 and CDR2 (germline): SEHNR, FQNEAQ (reference sequence). The V end was cut by 3 bases, the J end by 2 bases, with 11 bases between. DNA of the CDR3: TGTGCCAGCAGCTTTACAGGGAACGCCTACGAGCAGTACTTC. This codes for CASSFTGNAYEQYF.

The chain carries TRBV2 and TRBJ1-1, with 8 nucleotides matching TRBD1. Losses at the gene ends were 7 bases for V and 0 bases for J; bases not matched to a gene: 7. Germline V gives CDR1 SNHLY, CDR2 FYNNEI. There are 15 residues in the CDR3. The CDR3 nucleotides are TGTGCCAGCATCCGGACAGGGACCATGAACACTGAAGCTTTCTTT. Translated: CASIRTGTMNTEAFF.

This chain connects TRBV6-5 to TRBJ2-7; a weak D match, TRBD1 (5 bases). With 5 bases removed from V and 2 bases from J, the gap between germline ends came to 10 bases. From germline, CDR1 is MNHEY and CDR2 SVGAGI. The CDR3 is 13 residues long. Written as DNA, the CDR3 is TGTGCCAGCAGTCTTGACAGAACCTACGAGCAGTACTTC. The encoded protein is CASSLDRTYEQYF.

The genes are TRBV30 and TRBJ1-2; the D is unclear. The CDR3 totals 12 residues. V shed 0 bases and J shed 8 bases, with 10 bases lying between them. Per germline, CDR1 GTSNPN and CDR2 SVGIG (reference sequence). The CDR3 loop reads CAWSVSRGGYTF. The DNA of the CDR3 is TGTGCCTGGAGTGTAAGTCGCGGCGGCTACACCTTC.

This chain connects TRBV7-8 to TRBJ1-4, with 8 bases aligning to TRBD1. V shed 8 bases and J 7 bases; nucleotides not matched to a gene: 9. CDR3 size: 14 residues. Germline V gene lookup returns CDR1 SGHVS and CDR2 FQNEAQ. CDR3 sequence reads: CASPPQGGGEKLFF. In DNA, the CDR3 is TGTGCCAGCCCCCCACAGGGGGGTGGTGAAAAACTGTTTTTT. The full variable domain, with the rest looked up from reference TRBV7-8 and TRBJ1-4, is GAGVSQSPRYKVAKRGQDVALRCDPISGHVSLFWYQQALGQGPEFLTYFQNEAQLDKSGLPSDRFFAERPEGSVSTLKIQRTQQEDSAVYLCASPPQGGGEKLFFGSGTQLSVL.

This clone was seen a few times. The genes are TRBV19 and TRBJ1-2, with D perhaps TRBD1 (6 bases). CDR3 length: 13 amino acids. Germline-derived CDR1 and CDR2 are LNHDA and SQIVND (reference sequence). The V end lost 2 bases, the J end lost 8 bases, and 12 bases lay between the germline ends. CDR3 amino acids: CASSINRVFGYTF. CDR3 bases: TGTGCCAGTAGTATAAACAGGGTCTTCGGCTACACCTTC.

The rearrangement uses TRBV19 and TRBJ1-1, with a tentative D call TRBD1 (5 bases). CDR1 and CDR2 from the germline V gene are LNHDA and SQIVND (reference sequence). Trimming pared 5 bases from V and 1 base from J, leaving 17 bases between. The CDR3 extends over 16 amino acids. The CDR3 here is CASSSLGVFTNTEAFF. The CDR3 bases are TGTGCCAGTAGTTCCCTAGGGGTCTTTACGAACACTGAAGCTTTCTTT.

This sequence joins TRBV12-5 and TRBJ2-3; D gene ambiguous. The CDR3 runs to 13 residues. V was pared by 1 base and J by 2 bases, with 4 bases between. Germline V CDR1 and CDR2: LGHNT, FRNRAP. The CDR3: CASGLANTDTQYF. For the CDR3, the DNA is TGTGCTAGTGGTTTGGCCAACACAGATACGCAGTATTTT.

The chain links TRBV2 to TRBJ1-4, with D tentatively TRBD1 (6 bases). CDR1 SNHLY and CDR2 FYNNEI come from the germline V gene. V gave up 7 bases and J gave up 8 bases, with 20 bases separating them. This CDR3 spans 15 amino acids. CDR3 sequence reads: CASTIEQGGREKLFF. The CDR3 bases are TGTGCCAGCACTATCGAACAGGGCGGTCGCGAAAAACTGTTTTTT. Using reference TRBV2 and TRBJ1-4 for the parts outside the CDR3, the full variable domain is EPEVTQTPSHQVTQMGQEVILRCVPISNHLYFYWYRQILGQKVEFLVSFYNNEISEKSEIFDDQFSVERPDGSNFTLKIRSTKLEDSAMYFCASTIEQGGREKLFFGSGTQLSVL.

Remarks on this clone: The DNA is left out, because the CDR3 cannot be placed on it with certainty; the CDR3 is given as TCRdb lists it. The gene calls are TRBV12-1 and TRBJ1-5; the table's D call of TRBD1 was not tested on the DNA. TRBV12-1 is designated a pseudogene. The CDR3 spans 15 amino acids, including both terminal residues. The CDR3 spells CASSFVGQGNQPQHF.

The V and J genes are TRBV18 and TRBJ1-1; 7 nucleotides line up with TRBD1. The CDR3 sequence is 16 residues long. Per germline, CDR1 KGHSH and CDR2 LQKENI. The trim removed 3 bases at V and 0 bases at J, leaving 7 bases unmatched. CDR3 residues: CASSPRQGAMNTEAFF. CDR3 DNA sequence: TGTGCCAGCTCACCCCGACAGGGAGCCATGAACACTGAAGCTTTCTTT.

This sequence joins TRBV5-5 and TRBJ1-1, with 7 bases lining up with TRBD1. Germline CDR1 and CDR2: SGHKS and YYEKEE (reference sequence). CDR3 length: 14 residues. The V segment lost 6 bases and the J segment 2 bases; nucleotides outside the gene matches: 7. CDR3 nucleotide sequence: TGTGCCAGCACCCTGGGACAGTATAACACTGAAGCTTTCTTT. Translated: CASTLGQYNTEAFF.

This clone was seen once. This sequence joins TRBV13 and TRBJ1-3, with no clear D. CDR1 and CDR2 (germline): PRHDT, FYEKMQ (reference sequence). Trimming pared 5 bases from V and 2 bases from J, leaving 7 bases between. CDR3 length: 13 residues. CDR3 in amino acids: CASSPRPGNTIYF. The CDR3 DNA reads as TGTGCCAGCAGCCCTAGGCCTGGAAACACCATATATTTT.

This chain connects TRBV29-1 to TRBJ1-1; tentative D call: TRBD1 (6 bases). The length of the CDR3 is 16 residues. Trimming cost V 3 bases and J 0 bases, with 17 bases left between them. Germline assignment: CDR1 SQVTM and CDR2 ANQGSEA. CDR3 in amino acids: CSVDKAAGALNTEAFF. CDR3 bases: TGCAGCGTTGATAAGGCCGCAGGGGCCTTGAACACTGAAGCTTTCTTT.

The V call is TRBV2, the J call TRBJ2-3; the D gene is possibly TRBD2 (6 bases). The CDR3 is 14 amino acids. CDR1 and CDR2 from the germline V gene are SNHLY and FYNNEI. Trimming took off 1 base at V and 6 bases at J, with 11 bases between the two ends. The CDR3: CASSEGGGGDTQYF. The CDR3 coding sequence is TGTGCCAGCAGTGAAGGGGGTGGGGGGGATACGCAGTATTTT. The entire variable domain, with the rest obtained from reference TRBV2 and TRBJ2-3, is as follows: EPEVTQTPSHQVTQMGQEVILRCVPISNHLYFYWYRQILGQKVEFLVSFYNNEISEKSEIFDDQFSVERPDGSNFTLKIRSTKLEDSAMYFCASSEGGGGDTQYFGPGTRLTVL.

In its sample, this clone was seen once. The chain combines TRBV7-2 with TRBJ2-1; 15 nucleotides match TRBD2. The CDR3 loop spans 19 amino acids. Germline V gives CDR1 SGHTA, CDR2 FQGNSA. With V trimmed by 3 bases and J by 3 bases, 9 bases remained unmatched. The CDR3, as DNA: TGTGCCAGCAGCTTCCACCGGACTAGCGGGGGGGCCTTCTACAATGAGCAGTTCTTC. Amino acids: CASSFHRTSGGAFYNEQFF.

The chain joins TRBV19 to TRBJ1-6; maybe TRBD1 (6 bases). Trimming removed 7 bases at V and 0 bases at J, with 10 bases between. The CDR3 length is 15 residues. From germline, CDR1 is LNHDA and CDR2 SQIVND (reference sequence). CDR3 DNA sequence: TGTGCCAGTACCCAGGGGAGCTCCTATAATTCACCCCTCCACTTT. It is translated as CASTQGSSYNSPLHF.

The chain uses TRBV29-1 and TRBJ2-5; 8 positions agree with TRBD1. This CDR3 has 14 residues. The germline V gene encodes CDR1 SQVTM and CDR2 ANQGSEA. The V segment lost 6 bases and the J segment 5 bases; nucleotides outside the gene matches: 11. In DNA, the CDR3 is TGCAGCGTCACTCCGGGACAGGAATCCGAGACCCAGTACTTC. This translates into CSVTPGQESETQYF.

V gene TRBV5-1 combines with J gene TRBJ2-5; a possible D gene is TRBD2 (5 bases). The CDR3 contains 13 residues. CDR1 and CDR2 from the germline V gene are SGHRS and YFSETQ. V shed 4 bases and J shed 14 bases, with 21 bases lying between them. The CDR3 here is CASSPGGQKSQYF. The CDR3, as DNA: TGCGCCAGCAGCCCGGGCGGGCAGAAGTCTCAATACTTC.

The chain is built from TRBV7-9 and TRBJ1-5, with 11 nucleotides matching TRBD1. Per the germline V gene, CDR1 is SEHNR and CDR2 is FQNEAQ (reference sequence). CDR3 length equals 17 residues. The V segment lost 1 base and the J segment 4 bases; nucleotides outside the gene matches: 6. CDR3: CASSLGTGGMGNQPQHF. The CDR3 DNA reads TGTGCCAGCAGCTTAGGGACAGGGGGCATGGGGAATCAGCCCCAGCATTTT.

The rearrangement links TRBV30 to TRBJ1-5; 7 bases map to TRBD1. V trimming: 4 bases; J trimming: 8 bases; junction bases outside the gene matches: 5. Germline V lookup: CDR1 GTSNPN, CDR2 SVGIG (reference sequence). CDR3 size: 12 residues. This chain's CDR3 is CAWNRGEEPQHF. The CDR3 DNA reads TGTGCCTGGAACAGGGGCGAGGAGCCCCAGCATTTT.

The chain links TRBV27 to TRBJ1-3; a possible D gene is TRBD1 (6 bases). CDR1 is MNHEY and CDR2 is SMNVEV in the germline V gene (reference sequence). Trimming left V 8 bases short and J 2 bases short, with 28 bases between. This CDR3 is 19 amino acids long. The CDR3 reads CASASAWGQTLGTGNTIYF. The CDR3 region has the DNA TGTGCCAGCGCCTCAGCGTGGGGACAAACTCTTGGTACTGGAAACACCATATATTTT.